This is a list of T cell receptor beta chains from one sample in a study of shared T cell receptors in the human thymus. TCRdb's table, derived via immunoSEQ multiplex PCR, lists solely in-frame clones and lacks some. Among some 640,000 clones listed, more than 70% were seen once. Separately, the same data were catalogued under a study of human thymus T cells.

Sequencing was performed on thymocytes. The receptors derive from a boy less than two years old with a congenital heart defect. CDR3s include the opening cysteine and the closing phenylalanine or tryptophan. D genes are given only for firm matches. Clone size appears in some rows only: once, few, many, or a class for an expanded clone.

clone size: .; J gene: TRBJ2-3; V gene: TRBV14; D gene: .; CDR3 DNA: TGTGCCAGCAGCCAATCAGGGATGGATACGCAGTATTTT; CDR3 protein: CASSQSGMDTQYF
clone size: .; J gene: TRBJ1-1; V gene: TRBV5-1; D gene: TRBD1; CDR3 DNA: TGCGCCAGCAGCTTGGGGACAGGGAGGGACACTGAAGCTTTCTTT; CDR3 protein: CASSLGTGRDTEAFF
clone size: .; J gene: TRBJ2-7; V gene: TRBV14; D gene: .; CDR3 DNA: TGTGCCAGCAGCCAAGATTTCCCAGGGACAACCTACGAGCAGTACTTC; CDR3 protein: CASSQDFPGTTYEQYF
clone size: .; J gene: TRBJ2-1; V gene: TRBV19; D gene: TRBD2; CDR3 DNA: TGTGCCAGTAGCCCCGGGAGGGCCCCCAATGAGCAGTTCTTC; CDR3 protein: CASSPGRAPNEQFF
clone size: few; J gene: TRBJ2-3; V gene: TRBV7-6; D gene: .; CDR3 DNA: TGTGCCAGCAGCCCTAGGTGGGTGGATACGCAGTATTTT; CDR3 protein: CASSPRWVDTQYF
clone size: .; J gene: TRBJ2-7; V gene: TRBV7-8; D gene: TRBD2; CDR3 DNA: TGTGCCAGCAGCCCGGGACTAGACTACGAGCAGTACTTC; CDR3 protein: CASSPGLDYEQYF
clone size: .; J gene: TRBJ2-7; V gene: TRBV7-2; D gene: .; CDR3 DNA: TGTGCCAGCAGCACTACAGGGTACGAGCAGTACTTC; CDR3 protein: CASSTTGYEQYF
clone size: .; J gene: TRBJ1-1; V gene: TRBV30; D gene: .; CDR3 DNA: TGTGCCTGGAGTGTACAAGAGGGGAACACTGAAGCTTTCTTT; CDR3 protein: CAWSVQEGNTEAFF
clone size: few; J gene: TRBJ1-5; V gene: TRBV27; D gene: TRBD1; CDR3 DNA: TGTGCCAGCAGTCCGGGGACAGGGGAGGGAAATCAGCCCCAGCATTTT; CDR3 protein: CASSPGTGEGNQPQHF
clone size: .; J gene: TRBJ1-1; V gene: TRBV28; D gene: .; CDR3 DNA: TGTGCCAGCAGTGGGCGGGGGATCCCTATGAACACTGAAGCTTTCTTT; CDR3 protein: CASSGRGIPMNTEAFF
clone size: .; J gene: TRBJ1-1; V gene: TRBV29-1; D gene: TRBD1; CDR3 DNA: TGCAGCGTTGAGAGGACAGGGGGGATCATGAACACTGAAGCTTTCTTT; CDR3 protein: CSVERTGGIMNTEAFF
clone size: .; J gene: TRBJ2-3; V gene: TRBV9; D gene: .; CDR3 DNA: TGTGCCAGCAGCGTAGGTGAGGATACGCAGTATTTT; CDR3 protein: CASSVGEDTQYF
clone size: .; J gene: TRBJ1-2; V gene: TRBV3-1/TRBV3-2; D gene: .; CDR3 DNA: TGTGCCAGTAGCCCATACACCTTC; CDR3 protein: CASSPYTF
clone size: .; J gene: TRBJ1-2; V gene: TRBV7-9; D gene: .; CDR3 DNA: TGTGCCAGCAGTCGGGACAACCACTATGGCTACACCTTC; CDR3 protein: CASSRDNHYGYTF
clone size: .; J gene: TRBJ1-5; V gene: TRBV7-8; D gene: TRBD1; CDR3 DNA: TGTGCCAGCAGCCCCGGGACAGACAATCAGCCCCAGCATTTT; CDR3 protein: CASSPGTDNQPQHF
clone size: .; J gene: TRBJ2-5; V gene: TRBV5-6; D gene: TRBD1; CDR3 DNA: TGTGCCAGCAGCTTCGGAGGACAGGGGCAGACCCAGTACTTC; CDR3 protein: CASSFGGQGQTQYF
clone size: .; J gene: TRBJ2-1; V gene: TRBV5-4; D gene: .; CDR3 DNA: TGTGCCAGCAGCTTCCCCAGGGGACCCGACAATGAGCAGTTCTTC; CDR3 protein: CASSFPRGPDNEQFF
clone size: .; J gene: TRBJ2-1; V gene: TRBV4-3; D gene: TRBD2; CDR3 DNA: TGCGCCAGCAGCCACCCCGGACTAGCGGGACTCAATGAGCAGTTCTTC; CDR3 protein: CASSHPGLAGLNEQFF
clone size: .; J gene: TRBJ2-7; V gene: TRBV2; D gene: TRBD1; CDR3 DNA: TGTGCCAGCAGTCGGACAGGTTTCTCCTACGAGCAGTACTTC; CDR3 protein: CASSRTGFSYEQYF
clone size: .; J gene: TRBJ2-7; V gene: TRBV4-3; D gene: .; CDR3 DNA: TGCGCCAGCAGCCAAGCGGTAATATCGCCTTGTTACGAGCAGTACTTC; CDR3 protein: CASSQAVISPCYEQYF
clone size: .; J gene: TRBJ1-4; V gene: TRBV28; D gene: .; CDR3 DNA: TGTGCCAGCAGTTTAGGGTGGGGGACACCCAATGAAAAACTGTTTTTT; CDR3 protein: CASSLGWGTPNEKLFF
clone size: .; J gene: TRBJ2-1; V gene: TRBV25-1; D gene: TRBD1; CDR3 DNA: TGTGCCAGCACTTTCCGGGACAGTAGAGAGAATGAGCAGTTCTTC; CDR3 protein: CASTFRDSRENEQFF
clone size: .; J gene: TRBJ2-7; V gene: TRBV10-3; D gene: TRBD1; CDR3 DNA: TGTGCCATCACCCCGGGACAGGGTCTAGAGGAGCAGTACTTC; CDR3 protein: CAITPGQGLEEQYF
clone size: once; J gene: TRBJ2-5; V gene: TRBV5-1; D gene: TRBD2; CDR3 DNA: TGCGCCAGTTCCAAGCGGGCCCGGACTAGGTATGAGACCCAGTACTTC; CDR3 protein: CASSKRARTRYETQYF
clone size: .; J gene: TRBJ2-1; V gene: TRBV4-3; D gene: TRBD2; CDR3 DNA: TGCGCCAGCAGCCCCTGCCGACCCTCTAGCGGGGGGATGGGTGAGCAGTTCTTC; CDR3 protein: CASSPCRPSSGGMGEQFF
clone size: few; J gene: TRBJ2-7; V gene: TRBV5-1; D gene: .; CDR3 DNA: TGCGCCAGCAGCTCCCCGTTGGGGCCCCCCTACGAGCAGTACTTC; CDR3 protein: CASSSPLGPPYEQYF
clone size: once; J gene: TRBJ2-5; V gene: TRBV4-3; D gene: TRBD1; CDR3 DNA: TGCGCCAGCAGCCAAGATTTTGGCGACAGGGGGAAAGAGACCCAGTACTTC; CDR3 protein: CASSQDFGDRGKETQYF